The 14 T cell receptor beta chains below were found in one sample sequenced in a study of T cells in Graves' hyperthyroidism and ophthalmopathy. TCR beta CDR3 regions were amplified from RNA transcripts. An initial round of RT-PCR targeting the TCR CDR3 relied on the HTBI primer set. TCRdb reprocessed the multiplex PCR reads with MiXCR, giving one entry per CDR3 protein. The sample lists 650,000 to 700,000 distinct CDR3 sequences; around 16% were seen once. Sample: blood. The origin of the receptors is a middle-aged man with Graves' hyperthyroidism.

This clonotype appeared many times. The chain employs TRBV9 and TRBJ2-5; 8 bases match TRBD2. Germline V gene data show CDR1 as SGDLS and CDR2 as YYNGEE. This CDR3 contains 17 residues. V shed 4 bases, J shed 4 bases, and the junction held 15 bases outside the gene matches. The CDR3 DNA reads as TGTGCCAGCAGCTCCGGGGGGGCGGGAGTTAAGGGAGAGACCCAGTACTTC. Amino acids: CASSSGGAGVKGETQYF.

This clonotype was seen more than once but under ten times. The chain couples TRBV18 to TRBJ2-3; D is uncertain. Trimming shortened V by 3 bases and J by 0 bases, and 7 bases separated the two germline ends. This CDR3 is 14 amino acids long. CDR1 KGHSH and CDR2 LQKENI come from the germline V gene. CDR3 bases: TGTGCCAGCTCACCGTATATTAGCACAGATACGCAGTATTTT. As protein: CASSPYISTDTQYF.

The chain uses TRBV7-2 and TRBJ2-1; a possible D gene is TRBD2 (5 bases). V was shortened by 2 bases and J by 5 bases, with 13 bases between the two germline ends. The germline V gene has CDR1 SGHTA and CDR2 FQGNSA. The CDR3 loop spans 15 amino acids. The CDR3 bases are TGTGCCAGCAGCTTATACGAGCGGACTCACAATGAGCAGTTCTTC. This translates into CASSLYERTHNEQFF.

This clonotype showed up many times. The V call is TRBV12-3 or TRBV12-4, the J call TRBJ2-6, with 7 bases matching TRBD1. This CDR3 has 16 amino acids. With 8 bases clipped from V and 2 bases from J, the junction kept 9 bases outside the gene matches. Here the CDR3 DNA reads TGTGCCAGCTGGACCGACAGGGCAACTGGGGCCAACGTCCTGACTTTC. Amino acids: CASWTDRATGANVLTF.

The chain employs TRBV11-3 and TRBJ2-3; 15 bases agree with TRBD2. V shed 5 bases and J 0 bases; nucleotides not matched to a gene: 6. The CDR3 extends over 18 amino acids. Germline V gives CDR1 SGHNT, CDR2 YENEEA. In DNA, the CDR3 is TGTGCCAGCAGCCCCGGGACTAGCGGGAGGTCTAGCACAGATACGCAGTATTTT. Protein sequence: CASSPGTSGRSSTDTQYF. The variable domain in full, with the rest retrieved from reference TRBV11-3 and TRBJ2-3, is EAGVVQSPRYKIIEKKQPVAFWCNPISGHNTLYWYLQNLGQGPELLIRYENEEAVDDSQLPKDRFSAERLKGVDSTLKIQPAELGDSAVYLCASSPGTSGRSSTDTQYFGPGTRLTVL.

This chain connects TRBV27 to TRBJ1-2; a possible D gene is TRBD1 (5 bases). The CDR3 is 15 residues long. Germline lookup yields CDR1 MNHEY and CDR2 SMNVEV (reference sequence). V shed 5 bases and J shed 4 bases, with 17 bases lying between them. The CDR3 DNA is TGTGCCAGCAGTCCCCATGGCAGGGAACCCTATGGCTACACCTTC. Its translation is CASSPHGREPYGYTF.

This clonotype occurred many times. The CDR3 nucleotides read TGTGCCAGCAGCTTAAATTCTCGGGGAGAGCAGTTCTTC. This translates into CASSLNSRGEQFF. The chain links TRBV11-2 to TRBJ2-1, with D perhaps matching TRBD2 (5 bases). This CDR3 spans 13 amino acids. V was clipped by 2 bases and J by 10 bases, with 12 bases between them. The germline CDR1 and CDR2 sequences are SGHAT and FQNNGV.

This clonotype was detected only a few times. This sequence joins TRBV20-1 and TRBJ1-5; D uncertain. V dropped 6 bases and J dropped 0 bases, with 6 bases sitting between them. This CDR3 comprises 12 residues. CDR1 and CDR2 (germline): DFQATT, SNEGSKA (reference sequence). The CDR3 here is CSASNSNQPQHF. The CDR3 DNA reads TGCAGTGCGTCAAATAGCAATCAGCCCCAGCATTTT.

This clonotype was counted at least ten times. The CDR3 DNA follows: TGTGCCACCAGCGGGGGAGCGGGACAGGGGAACACTGAAGCTTTCTTT. Translated: CATSGGAGQGNTEAFF. This chain uses TRBV15 with TRBJ1-1; 9 bases line up with TRBD1. J was trimmed by 1 base and V by 5 bases; bases with no gene match: 8. The CDR3 length is 16 residues. Per the germline V gene, CDR1 is LNHNV and CDR2 is YYDKDF (reference sequence).

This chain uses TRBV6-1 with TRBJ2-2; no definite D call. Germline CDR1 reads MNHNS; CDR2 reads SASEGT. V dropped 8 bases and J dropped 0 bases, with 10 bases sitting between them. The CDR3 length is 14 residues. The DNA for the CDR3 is TGTGCCAGCGTTTTCTTCTCGAACACCGGGGAGCTGTTTTTT. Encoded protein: CASVFFSNTGELFF.

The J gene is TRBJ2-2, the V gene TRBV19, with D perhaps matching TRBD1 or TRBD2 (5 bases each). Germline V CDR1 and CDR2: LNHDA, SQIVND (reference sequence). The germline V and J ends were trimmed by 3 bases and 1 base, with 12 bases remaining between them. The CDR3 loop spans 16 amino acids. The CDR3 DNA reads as TGTGCCAGTAGTATGGACGGGACCCAGAACACCGGGGAGCTGTTTTTT. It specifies CASSMDGTQNTGELFF. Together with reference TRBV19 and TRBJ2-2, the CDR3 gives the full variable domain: DGGITQSPKYLFRKEGQNVTLSCEQNLNHDAMYWYRQDPGQGLRLIYYSQIVNDFQKGDIAEGYSVSREKKESFPLTVTSAQKNPTAFYLCASSMDGTQNTGELFFGEGSRLTVL.

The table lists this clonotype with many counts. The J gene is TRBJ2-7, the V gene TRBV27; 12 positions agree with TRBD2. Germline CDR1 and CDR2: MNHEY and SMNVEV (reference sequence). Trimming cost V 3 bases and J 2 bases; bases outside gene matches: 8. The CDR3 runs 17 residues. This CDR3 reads CASSFVLTSGRPYEQYF. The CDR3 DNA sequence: TGTGCCAGCAGTTTCGTGCTGACTAGCGGGAGACCCTACGAGCAGTACTTC.

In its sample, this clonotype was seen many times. The chain's CDR3 is CASRARKWGASYEQYF. In DNA form, the CDR3 reads TGTGCCAGCAGGGCCCGTAAATGGGGGGCTTCCTACGAGCAGTACTTC. J is TRBJ2-7 and V is TRBV6-2 or TRBV6-3; D could derive from TRBD1 or TRBD2 (6 bases each). Germline CDR1 is MNHEY and CDR2 is SVGEGT. V lost 6 bases and J 1 base, leaving 19 bases between the germline ends. The CDR3 sequence is 16 residues long.

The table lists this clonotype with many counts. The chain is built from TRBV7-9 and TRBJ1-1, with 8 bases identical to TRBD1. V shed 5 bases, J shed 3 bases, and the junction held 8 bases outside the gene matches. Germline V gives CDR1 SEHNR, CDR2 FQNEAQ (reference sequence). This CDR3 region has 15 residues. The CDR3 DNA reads TGTGCCAGCAGCCCTCTCGGACAGGGATACACTGAAGCTTTCTTT. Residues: CASSPLGQGYTEAFF.